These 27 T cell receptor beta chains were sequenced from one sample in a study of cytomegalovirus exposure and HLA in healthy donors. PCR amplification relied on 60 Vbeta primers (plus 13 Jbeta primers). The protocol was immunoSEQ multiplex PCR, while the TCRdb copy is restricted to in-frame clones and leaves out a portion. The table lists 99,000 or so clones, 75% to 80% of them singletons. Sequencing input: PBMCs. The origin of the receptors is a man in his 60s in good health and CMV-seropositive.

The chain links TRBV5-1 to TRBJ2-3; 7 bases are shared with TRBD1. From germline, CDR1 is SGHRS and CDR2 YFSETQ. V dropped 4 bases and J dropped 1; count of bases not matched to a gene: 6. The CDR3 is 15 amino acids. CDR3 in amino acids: CASSATGTGTDTQYF. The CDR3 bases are TGCGCCAGCAGCGCGACAGGGACCGGCACAGATACGCAGTATTTT.

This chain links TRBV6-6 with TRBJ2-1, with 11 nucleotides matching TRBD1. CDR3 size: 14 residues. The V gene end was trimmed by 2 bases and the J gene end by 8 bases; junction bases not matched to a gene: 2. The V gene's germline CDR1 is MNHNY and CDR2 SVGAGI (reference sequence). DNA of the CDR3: TGTGCCAGCAGTTACCAGGACAGGGGGCATGAGCAGTTCTTC. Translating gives CASSYQDRGHEQFF.

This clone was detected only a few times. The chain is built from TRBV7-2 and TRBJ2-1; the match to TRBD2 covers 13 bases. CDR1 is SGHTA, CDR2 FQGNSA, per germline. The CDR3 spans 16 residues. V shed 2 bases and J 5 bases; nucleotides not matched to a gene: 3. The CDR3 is CASSLIGTSGNNEQFF. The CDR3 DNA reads TGTGCCAGCAGCTTAATAGGGACTAGCGGGAACAATGAGCAGTTCTTC.

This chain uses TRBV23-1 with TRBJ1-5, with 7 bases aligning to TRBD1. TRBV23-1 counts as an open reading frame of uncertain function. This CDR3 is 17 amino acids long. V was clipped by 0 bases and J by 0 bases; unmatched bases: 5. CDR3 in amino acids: CASSQSGTDYSNQPQHF. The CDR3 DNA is TGCGCCAGCAGTCAATCGGGGACAGATTATAGCAATCAGCCCCAGCATTTT.

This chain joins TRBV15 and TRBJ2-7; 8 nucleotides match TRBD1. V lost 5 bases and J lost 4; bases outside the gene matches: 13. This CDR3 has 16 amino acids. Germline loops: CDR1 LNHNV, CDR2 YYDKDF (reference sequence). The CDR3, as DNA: TGTGCCACCAGCGGGACTCAGGGGGCGAGGGAATACGAGCAGTACTTC. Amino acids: CATSGTQGAREYEQYF.

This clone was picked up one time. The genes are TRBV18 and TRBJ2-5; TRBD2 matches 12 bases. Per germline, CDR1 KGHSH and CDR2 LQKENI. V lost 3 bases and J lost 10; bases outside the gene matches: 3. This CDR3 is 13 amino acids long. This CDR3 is CASSPGTSGYQYF. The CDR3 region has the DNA TGTGCCAGCTCACCCGGGACTAGCGGGTACCAGTACTTC.

The CDR3 region has the DNA TGTGCCTGGAGTGCTCGGGGGTCCACTAATGAAAAACTGTTTTTT. It encodes CAWSARGSTNEKLFF. This chain links TRBV30 with TRBJ1-4; possible D gene TRBD1, 5 bases. Looked up from germline, CDR1 is GTSNPN and CDR2 is SVGIG (reference sequence). This CDR3 comprises 15 residues. Trimming removed 1 base at V and 2 bases at J, with 11 bases between.

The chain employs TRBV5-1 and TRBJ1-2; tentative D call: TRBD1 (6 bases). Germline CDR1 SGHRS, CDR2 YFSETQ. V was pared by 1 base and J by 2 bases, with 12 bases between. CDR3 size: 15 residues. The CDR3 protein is CASSLRAGENYGYTF. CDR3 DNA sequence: TGCGCCAGCAGCTTGCGGGCAGGGGAAAACTATGGCTACACCTTC.

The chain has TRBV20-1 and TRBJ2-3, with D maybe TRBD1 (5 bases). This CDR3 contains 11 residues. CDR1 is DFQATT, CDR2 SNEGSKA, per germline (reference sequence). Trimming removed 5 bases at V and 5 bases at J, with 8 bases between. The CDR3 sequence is CSAVRGDTQYF. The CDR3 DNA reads TGCAGTGCTGTTAGGGGAGATACGCAGTATTTT.

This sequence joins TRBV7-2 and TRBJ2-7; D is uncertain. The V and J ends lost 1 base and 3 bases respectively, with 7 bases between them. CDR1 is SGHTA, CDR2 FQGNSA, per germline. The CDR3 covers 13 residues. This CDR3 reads CASSLDPVYEQYF. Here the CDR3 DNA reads TGTGCCAGCAGCTTAGACCCAGTCTACGAGCAGTACTTC.

The CDR3 is CASSLFDRGEQYF. CDR3 coding DNA: TGTGCCAGCAGCTTATTTGATAGAGGCGAGCAGTACTTC. The chain uses TRBV7-2 and TRBJ2-7; D not certain. Trimming pared 2 bases from V and 6 bases from J, leaving 11 bases between. The CDR3 consists of 13 residues. CDR1 and CDR2 from the germline V gene are SGHTA and FQGNSA.

CDR3 coding DNA: TGCGCCAGCAGCTTGGCTAGCGGATCCTACAATGAGCAGTTCTTC. It is translated as CASSLASGSYNEQFF. This chain joins TRBV5-1 and TRBJ2-1; the match to TRBD2 covers 7 bases. V lost 0 bases, J lost 1 base, and 1 base stayed unmatched. The length of the CDR3 is 15 residues. The germline CDR1 and CDR2 sequences are SGHRS and YFSETQ.

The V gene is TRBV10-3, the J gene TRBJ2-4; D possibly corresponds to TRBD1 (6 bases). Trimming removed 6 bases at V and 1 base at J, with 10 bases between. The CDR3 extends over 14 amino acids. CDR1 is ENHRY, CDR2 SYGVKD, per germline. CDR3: CAISQTGAKNIQYF. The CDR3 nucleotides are TGTGCCATCAGCCAAACAGGGGCCAAAAACATTCAGTACTTC.

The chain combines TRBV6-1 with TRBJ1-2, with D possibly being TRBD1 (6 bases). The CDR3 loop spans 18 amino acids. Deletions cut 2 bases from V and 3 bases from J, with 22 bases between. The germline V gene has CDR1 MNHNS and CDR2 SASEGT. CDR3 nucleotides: TGTGCCAGCAGTGAATCTCCCGCAGGGACCCAGGGGTACTATGGCTACACCTTC. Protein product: CASSESPAGTQGYYGYTF.

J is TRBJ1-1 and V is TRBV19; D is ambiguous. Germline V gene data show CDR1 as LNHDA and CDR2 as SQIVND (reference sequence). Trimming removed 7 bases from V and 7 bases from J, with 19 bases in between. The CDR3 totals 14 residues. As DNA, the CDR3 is TGTGCCAGTATCAACCCCGGTCCCCCGGGTGAAGCTTTCTTT. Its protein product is CASINPGPPGEAFF.

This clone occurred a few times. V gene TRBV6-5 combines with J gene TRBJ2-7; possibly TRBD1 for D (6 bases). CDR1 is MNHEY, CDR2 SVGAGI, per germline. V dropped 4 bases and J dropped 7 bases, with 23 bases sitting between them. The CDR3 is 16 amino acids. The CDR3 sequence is CASSSTRGRLKDEQYF. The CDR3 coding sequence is TGTGCCAGCAGTTCCACCAGGGGCCGGTTAAAGGATGAGCAGTACTTC.

This CDR3 reads CASSHYRGRAEAFF. DNA for the CDR3: TGTGCCAGCAGCCACTACAGGGGTAGGGCTGAAGCTTTCTTT. The chain combines TRBV5-5 with TRBJ1-1, with 7 bases fitting TRBD1. This CDR3 spans 14 amino acids. Germline trimming cut 4 bases from V and 6 bases from J; bases unmatched to any gene: 9. The germline V gene has CDR1 SGHKS and CDR2 YYEKEE (reference sequence).

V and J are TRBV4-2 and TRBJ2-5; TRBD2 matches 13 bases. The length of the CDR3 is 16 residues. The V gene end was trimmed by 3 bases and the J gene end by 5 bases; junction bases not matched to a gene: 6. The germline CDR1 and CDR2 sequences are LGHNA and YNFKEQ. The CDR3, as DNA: TGTGCCAGCAGCCAGCAACCGGGACTAGCGGGGGAGACCCAGTACTTC. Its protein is CASSQQPGLAGETQYF.

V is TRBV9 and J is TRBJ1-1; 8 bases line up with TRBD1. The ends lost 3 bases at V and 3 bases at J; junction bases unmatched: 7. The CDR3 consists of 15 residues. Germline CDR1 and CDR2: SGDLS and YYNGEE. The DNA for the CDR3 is TGTGCCAGCAGCGCCGAGGACAGGGACGACACTGAAGCTTTCTTT. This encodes CASSAEDRDDTEAFF.

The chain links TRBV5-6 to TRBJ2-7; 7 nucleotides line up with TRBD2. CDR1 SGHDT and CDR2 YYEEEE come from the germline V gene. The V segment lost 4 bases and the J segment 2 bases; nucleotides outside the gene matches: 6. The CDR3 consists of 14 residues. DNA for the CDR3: TGTGCCAGCAGCCTCGGACTAGATCCCTACGAGCAGTACTTC. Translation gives CASSLGLDPYEQYF.

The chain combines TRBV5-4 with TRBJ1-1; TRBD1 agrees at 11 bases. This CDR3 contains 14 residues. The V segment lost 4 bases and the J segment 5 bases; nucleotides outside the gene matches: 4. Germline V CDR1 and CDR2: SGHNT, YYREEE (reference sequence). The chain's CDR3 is CASSGQGAGTEAFF. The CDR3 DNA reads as TGTGCCAGCAGCGGACAGGGGGCGGGTACTGAAGCTTTCTTT.

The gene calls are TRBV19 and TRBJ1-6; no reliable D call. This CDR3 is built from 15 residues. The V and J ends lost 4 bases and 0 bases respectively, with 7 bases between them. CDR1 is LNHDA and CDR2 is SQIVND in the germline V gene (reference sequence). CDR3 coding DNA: TGTGCCAGTAGTACTTCAGGCTCCTATAATTCACCCCTCCACTTT. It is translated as CASSTSGSYNSPLHF.

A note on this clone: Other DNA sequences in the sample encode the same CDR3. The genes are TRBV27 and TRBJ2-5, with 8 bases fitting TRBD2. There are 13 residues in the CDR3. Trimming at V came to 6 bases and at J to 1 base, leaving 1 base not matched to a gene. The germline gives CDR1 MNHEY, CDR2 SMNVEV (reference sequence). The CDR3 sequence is CASSGGGQETQYF. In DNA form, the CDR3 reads TGTGCCAGCAGCGGGGGGGGCCAAGAGACCCAGTACTTC.

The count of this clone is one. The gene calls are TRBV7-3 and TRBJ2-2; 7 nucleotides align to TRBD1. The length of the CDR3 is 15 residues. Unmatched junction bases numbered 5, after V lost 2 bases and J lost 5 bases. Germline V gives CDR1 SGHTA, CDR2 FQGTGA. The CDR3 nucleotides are TGTGCCAGCAGCTTAGGGGGACAGTTAACCGGGGAGCTGTTTTTT. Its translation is CASSLGGQLTGELFF.

The CDR3 nucleotides are TGTGCCACCGCGACGTTGGGAGGCTCCTACAATGAGCAGTTCTTC. Its translation: CATATLGGSYNEQFF. The chain recombines TRBV15 with TRBJ2-1, with TRBD2 as a possible D gene (6 bases). Germline-derived CDR1 and CDR2 are LNHNV and YYDKDF (reference sequence). With 8 bases removed from V and 0 bases from J, the gap between germline ends came to 14 bases. CDR3 size: 15 residues.

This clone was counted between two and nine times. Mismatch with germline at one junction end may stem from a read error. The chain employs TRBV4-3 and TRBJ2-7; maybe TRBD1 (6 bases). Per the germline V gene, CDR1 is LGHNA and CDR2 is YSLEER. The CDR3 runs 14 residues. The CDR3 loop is CASSLGAISSEQYF. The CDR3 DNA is TGCGCCAGCAGCTTGGGGGCCATCTCCTCCGAGCAGTACTTC.

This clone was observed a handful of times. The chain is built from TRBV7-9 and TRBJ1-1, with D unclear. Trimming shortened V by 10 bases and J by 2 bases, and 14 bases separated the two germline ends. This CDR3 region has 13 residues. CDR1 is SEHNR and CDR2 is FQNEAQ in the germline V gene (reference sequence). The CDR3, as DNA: TGTGCCACCCTACCATTGTTCAACACTGAAGCTTTCTTT. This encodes CATLPLFNTEAFF. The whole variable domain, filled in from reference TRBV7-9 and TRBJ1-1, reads DTGVSQNPRHKITKRGQNVTFRCDPISEHNRLYWYRQTLGQGPEFLTYFQNEAQLEKSRLLSDRFSAERPKGSFSTLEIQRTEQGDSAMYLCATLPLFNTEAFFGQGTRLTVV.